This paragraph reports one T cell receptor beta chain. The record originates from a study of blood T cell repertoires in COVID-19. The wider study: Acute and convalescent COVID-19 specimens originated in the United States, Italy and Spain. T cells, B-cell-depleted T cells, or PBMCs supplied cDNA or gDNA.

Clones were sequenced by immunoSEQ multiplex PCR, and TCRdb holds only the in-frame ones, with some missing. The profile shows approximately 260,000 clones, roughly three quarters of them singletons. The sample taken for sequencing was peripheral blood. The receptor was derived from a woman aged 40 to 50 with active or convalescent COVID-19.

CDR3 coding DNA: TGTGCCAGCACTACCGGGACAGGGGGCTCCCATGGCTACACCTTC. Translation: CASTTGTGGSHGYTF. The J gene is TRBJ1-2, the V gene TRBV5-6; 12 bases are shared with TRBD1. The length of the CDR3 is 15 residues. Losses at the gene ends were 6 bases for V and 6 bases for J; bases not matched to a gene: 9. Looked up from germline, CDR1 is SGHDT and CDR2 is YYEEEE. The whole variable domain, filled in from reference TRBV5-6 and TRBJ1-2, reads DAGVTQSPTHLIKTRGQQVTLRCSPKSGHDTVSWYQQALGQGPQFIFQYYEEEERQRGNFPDRFSGHQFPNYSSELNVNALLLGDSALYLCASTTGTGGSHGYTFGSGTRLTVV.